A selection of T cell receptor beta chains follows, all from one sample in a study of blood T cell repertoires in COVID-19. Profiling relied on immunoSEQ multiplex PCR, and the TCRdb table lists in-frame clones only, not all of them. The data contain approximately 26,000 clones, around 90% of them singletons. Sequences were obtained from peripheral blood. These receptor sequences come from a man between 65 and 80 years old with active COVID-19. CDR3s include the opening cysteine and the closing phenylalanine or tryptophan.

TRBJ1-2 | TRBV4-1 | CASSQYRDTSIGYTF
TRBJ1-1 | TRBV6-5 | CATRPPGQNTEAFF
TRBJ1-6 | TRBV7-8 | CASSARQGSSPLHF
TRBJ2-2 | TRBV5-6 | CASSLGQLTGELFF
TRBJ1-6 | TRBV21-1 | CASSLPTTRVKTYNSPLHF
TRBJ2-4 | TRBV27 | CASSLRGRAKNIQYF
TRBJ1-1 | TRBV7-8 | CASSLGPLGANTEAFF
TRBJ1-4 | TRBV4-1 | CASSQAPRGGEKLFF
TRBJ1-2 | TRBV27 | CATPYRGQGSKGYTF
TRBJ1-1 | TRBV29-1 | CSAERGRNTEAFF
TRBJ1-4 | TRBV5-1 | CASSLVQGGEKLFF
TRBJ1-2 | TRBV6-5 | CASSYSGGGYTF
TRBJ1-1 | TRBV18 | CASSPPGRGLTEAFF
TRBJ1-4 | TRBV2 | CASRVTETTNEKLFF
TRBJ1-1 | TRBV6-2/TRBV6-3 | CASSYHGQGNTEAFF
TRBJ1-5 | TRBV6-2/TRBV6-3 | CASRRGGGNQPQHF
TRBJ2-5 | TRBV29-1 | CSSRQGEAETQYF
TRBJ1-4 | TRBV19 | CASSYTGPGEKLFF
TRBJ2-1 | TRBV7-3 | CASSSTGGNEQFF
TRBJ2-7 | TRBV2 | CASSLGHLSYEQYF
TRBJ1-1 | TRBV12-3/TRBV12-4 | CASRLGGHTEAFF
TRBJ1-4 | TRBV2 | CASRDRGNEKLFF
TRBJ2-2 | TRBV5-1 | CASSFEASTGELFF
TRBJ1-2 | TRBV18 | CASSRTVTPGYTF
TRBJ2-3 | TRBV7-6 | CASSLASAGTDTQYF
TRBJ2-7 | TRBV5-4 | CASSPGTSGESYEQYF
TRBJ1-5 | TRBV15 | CATSRDGVSPQHF
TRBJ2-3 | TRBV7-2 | CASSPTSTGSLGTDTQYF
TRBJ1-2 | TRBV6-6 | CASSPGVYGYTF
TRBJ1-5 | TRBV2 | CASSEAQWSNQPQHF
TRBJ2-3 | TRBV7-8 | CASSLTYYTDTQYF
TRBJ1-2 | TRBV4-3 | CASSQDITGGNGYTF
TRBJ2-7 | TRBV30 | CAWGGGFVSYEQYF
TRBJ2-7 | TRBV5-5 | CASSLEWQLAVDNEQYF
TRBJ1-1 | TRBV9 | CASSVGGLGDGRFF
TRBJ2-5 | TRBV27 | CASSFTRKETQYF
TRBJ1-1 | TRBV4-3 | CASSQGRTGGKDTEAFF
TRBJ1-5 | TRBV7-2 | CASSFGPGRQPQHF
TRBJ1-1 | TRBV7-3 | CASSLGQTNTEAFF
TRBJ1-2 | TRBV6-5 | CASSYSRRTGSGGYTF
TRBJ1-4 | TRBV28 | CASSPSAGAATNEKLFF
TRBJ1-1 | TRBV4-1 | CASSLKATGGYTEAFF
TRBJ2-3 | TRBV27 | CASSTRVRAGGSTDTQYF
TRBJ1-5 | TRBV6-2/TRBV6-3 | CASSSRGSGQPQHF
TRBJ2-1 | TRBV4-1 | CASSQQALGQYNEQFF
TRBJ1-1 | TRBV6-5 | CASPDRGAAFF
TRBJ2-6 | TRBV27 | CASSLQSGANVLTF
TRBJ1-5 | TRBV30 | CAWSTRENQPQHF
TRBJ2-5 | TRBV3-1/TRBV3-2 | CASSQGVYQETQYF
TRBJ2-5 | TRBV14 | CASSPRTGRETQYF
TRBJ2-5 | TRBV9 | CASSARTSQETQYF
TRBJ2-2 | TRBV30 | CAWIGVAGAVNTGELFF
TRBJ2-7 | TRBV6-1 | CASSEHMAANYEQYF
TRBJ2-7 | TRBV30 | CAWRDSGRTWYYEQYF
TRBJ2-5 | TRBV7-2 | CASSLLQRVGETQYF
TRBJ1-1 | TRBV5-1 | CASSLTSSGQGGTEAFF